Here is one T cell receptor (beta chain) with its context. This clonotype was counted a few times. Its antigen has not been determined. No much larger clone is present one base from it, and per-base qualities are unavailable. This specimen comes from a study of read filtering for tumor transcriptome and immune sequencing (dated by TCRdb to 2018 to 2021). Regarding the study in general: The cohort had about 17 male and 15 or so female patients with a mean age of roughly 70 years, ranging from about 45 to 85. By revised international staging, about 8 patients were R-ISS I, about 17 were R-ISS II and over five were R-ISS III. Whole-transcriptome libraries were prepared with the TruSeq RNA Access Library Prep Kit after DNase treatment. Per sample, about 4.05 to 10.27 million TCR-region mapped reads were obtained with IR-seq, compared with only roughly 85 to 1273 with RNA-seq. Using the same bone marrow samples, the study compared TCR repertoires obtained by targeted immune repertoire sequencing with those obtained by bulk whole-transcriptome sequencing. As a main aim, a read-filtering strategy for immune repertoire data was addressed, with the specific question being whether clonotypes supported by a single read should be removed.

TCR libraries were constructed from 300 to 400 ng RNA using the Immunoverse kit, and molecular barcoded adaptors covering alpha/delta and beta/gamma chains were employed. TCR library preparation was performed with the same RNA that was used for transcriptome sequencing. TCR libraries were sequenced on an Illumina HiSeq 4000 with 2 x 150 cycles. The original methods were these. With MiXCR, TCR reads were aligned to human V, D, J and C references and assembled into CDR3 clonotypes, with quality filtering and error correction included. The tcR package in R was used for analysis of clonotype counts and gene usage diversity. For inspection of raw mapping reads, RNA-seq reads were mapped by STAR aligner version 2.5.3a onto GRCh37 of the human genome. To test how sequencing depth affected the clonotypes detected, IR-seq fastq files were randomly downsampled with Seqtk 1.3. Using fastp at Q25 and MiXCR, TCRdb reprocessed the public reads and kept productive beta chains. A single entry per CDR3 protein holds the most common genes and DNA from its merged rows. These V and J calls rely on TCRdb rather than the paper's analysis. The sample has about 46,000 distinct CDR3 sequences on record, around 21% of them singletons. The ten most abundant clones make up 30% to 45% of the sample.

The research as a whole found: Rather than purified T cells, the sorted CD138-negative fraction was a mixed bone marrow immune population. Compared with RNA-seq, IR-seq captured clonotypes at much greater depth and more reliably, and a smaller IR-seq throughput was enough to identify most of the shared clonotypes. The correlation between IR-seq and RNA-seq shared clonotype proportions was increased by removal of single-read clonotypes. Single-read clonotypes made up 80% to 85% of clonotypes but about 3.3% of total reads in IR-seq, and less than 75% of clonotypes and approximately 45% of reads in RNA-seq.

From the cysteine up to the phenylalanine, the CDR3 has a length of 14 residues. Only the CDR3 portion is preserved as DNA: 42 bases, with reading frame beginning at the first base. V trim: 6 bases; J trim: 8 bases; unmatched bases: 7. Based on the germline V gene (reference sequence), the CDR1 and CDR2 sequences are LNHDA and SQIVND. Each patient had bone marrow sampled at the time of active disease. Isolation of bone marrow mononuclear cells was performed by Ficoll-Hypaque density gradient centrifugation. To remove myeloma plasma cells, the cells were labeled with CD138 magnetic microbeads on a MACS separator, and CD138-negative cells were then collected by negative selection. Flow cytometry with CD138 antibodies on an Attune NxT was used to check how pure the isolated cells were. Total RNA was extracted with TRIzol reagent and quantified with a NanoDrop spectrophotometer. For each patient, paired RNA-seq and IR-seq were run on the CD138-negative bone marrow sample from that patient.

The specimen was a population of CD138-negative cells sorted from bone marrow. The cell subset or site tag for this specimen amounts to: bone marrow mononuclear cells depleted of CD138+ plasma/myeloma cells by negative magnetic selection. The clonotype comes from a donor aged 40 or older with multiple myeloma. In this chain, TRBV19 is recombined with TRBJ2-1; 10 bases in the junction line up with TRBD2. CDR3 reads: CASSTKREGHEQFF. At the DNA level, the sequence is TGTGCCAGTAGCACCAAGCGGGAGGGCCATGAGCAGTTCTTC.